This T cell receptor (beta chain) was documented in a study of read filtering for tumor transcriptome and immune sequencing. From 300 to 450 ng of RNA, a library with molecular barcoded alpha/delta and beta/gamma adaptors was made. TCRdb re-called the reads with MiXCR, one entry per CDR3 protein. The table shows about 130,000 distinct CDR3 sequences, with about an eighth occurring only once. This clonotype showed up just a few times. Sequences were obtained from a population of CD138-negative cells sorted from bone marrow. The sequence came from a donor aged 40 or older with multiple myeloma.

For the CDR3, the DNA is TGTGCCAGCAGCTCATATTGGGGGGTTGGGGGCGAAAACACTGAAGCTTTCTTT. It is translated as CASSSYWGVGGENTEAFF. V gene TRBV13 combines with J gene TRBJ1-1; perhaps TRBD1 as D (6 bases). The ends were cut back, 4 bases at V and 2 bases at J, with 23 bases in the middle. CDR1 is PRHDT, CDR2 FYEKMQ, per germline (reference sequence). The CDR3 is 18 residues long.